This T cell receptor beta chain was identified during a study of cytomegalovirus exposure and HLA in healthy donors. With 60 Vbeta and 13 Jbeta primers, the PCR was carried out. Data came from immunoSEQ multiplex PCR; TCRdb stores just in-frame clones and leaves some out. The table records under 200,000 clones, around 78% of them present only once. The CDR3 is 14 amino acids. With 2 bases removed from V and 4 bases from J, the gap between germline ends came to 11 bases. The germline CDR1 and CDR2 sequences are SEHNR and FQNEAQ (reference sequence). The source of this sequence is a woman aged 40 to 50 in good health and CMV-seronegative. The rearrangement joins TRBV7-9 to TRBJ2-5; weak D call: TRBD1 (6 bases). The sequenced material came from PBMCs. The CDR3 reads CASSLLGGTETQYF. As DNA, the CDR3 is TGTGCCAGCAGCTTACTAGGGGGAACAGAGACCCAGTACTTC.